This TCR beta chain was obtained from a study of blood T cell repertoires in COVID-19. As for the study in general: Specimens from acute and convalescent COVID-19 originated in the United States, Italy and Spain.

Per the authors' pipeline: How many nucleated cells were present was estimated from reference gene primer amplification. Repertoires were generated with immunoSEQ multiplex PCR, while TCRdb's copy carries only in-frame clones and drops some. V, J and clone size are those of that table, while D and trimming were read from the DNA. The profile shows 250,000 to 400,000 clones, 85% of them singletons. Assignments of participants to cohorts depended upon their own reported clinical history. Participants classified as exposed had met a COVID-19 case within 2 weeks before study entry. The CDR3 length is 14 residues. The germline gives CDR1 LGHDT, CDR2 YNNKEL (reference sequence). V lost 1 base, J lost 5 bases, and 4 bases stayed unmatched.

The specimen sequenced was PBMCs or T cells enriched from blood (not recorded which). The TCR sequence derives from a woman under 40 who had been exposed to COVID-19. This chain joins TRBV3-1 (or the pseudogene TRBV3-2) and TRBJ1-2, with 7 bases identical to TRBD1. In DNA, the CDR3 is TGTGCCAGCAGCCAAGTGGACAGGAATTATGGCTACACCTTC. Its translation is CASSQVDRNYGYTF.